This passage covers 3 T cell receptor beta chains from one sample sequenced in a study of vaccination effects on CD4 cells after COVID-19. Their antigens remain unidentified. Method: immunoSEQ multiplex PCR; TCRdb's copy keeps in-frame clones and lacks some. The table lists approximately 14,000 clones, about 70% of them singletons. Antigen-specific CD4+ T cells were expanded with viral peptide pools in the ViraFEST assay before sequencing. Scientists isolated CD4+ T cells after a roughly 9-day culture period ended. Participants were given two doses of BNT162b2 or mRNA-1273 vaccine. The sequencing here drew on CD4+ T cells from PBMCs cultured with HCoV-NL63 spike peptides, taken after COVID-19 vaccination. These receptors all stem from a human donor who received a COVID-19 vaccine.

This clone occurred a few times. The V gene is TRBV29-1, the J gene TRBJ1-2; the D is unclear. The germline V gene encodes CDR1 SQVTM and CDR2 ANQGSEA. V lost 6 bases and J 3 bases, leaving 5 bases between the germline ends. This CDR3 has 10 residues. CDR3 DNA sequence: TGCAGCGTCGATTACTATGGCTACACCTTC. It encodes CSVDYYGYTF.

The genes are TRBV29-1 and TRBJ2-7, with 8 positions matching TRBD2. Germline values: CDR1 SQVTM, CDR2 ANQGSEA. The CDR3 covers 13 residues. V trimming: 3 bases; J trimming: 7 bases; junction bases outside the gene matches: 8. The CDR3: CSVDRGGATEQYF. Here the CDR3 DNA reads TGCAGCGTTGACCGGGGGGGGGCAACAGAGCAGTACTTC.

The genes are TRBV11-2 and TRBJ2-7, with 10 bases lining up with TRBD2. Looked up from germline, CDR1 is SGHAT and CDR2 is FQNNGV. J gave up 13 bases and V 1 base, and 13 bases lay outside the gene matches. This CDR3 region has 15 residues. CDR3 nucleotide sequence: TGTGCCAGCAGCTTAGCTGGGCTAGCGGGAGCTAGAGGATACTTC. Its protein product is CASSLAGLAGARGYF.